This TCR beta chain was obtained from a study of beta chain features in type 1 diabetes. General study results and limits: Still unanswered here is whether HLA type influences TCRB rearrangement.

Of note for this clone: Antigen: not known.

Via the markers CD45RO/CCR7/CD25/CD127/CD95/CD27, stem cell-like memory, regulatory, central memory and naive CD4+ cells were sorted. The whole isolated RNA underwent reverse transcription, so sequencing captured expressed TCRB transcripts. Naive, central memory and regulatory T cell samples produced a mean of approximately 4 million reads. TCRdb keeps only in-frame clones here, not all; method: immunoSEQ multiplex PCR. The table records around 44,000 clones, around 52% of them present only once. This sequence originates from a woman younger than 35 in good health. The sequenced sample was Tregs from blood.

CDR3 sequence (DNA): TGCGCCAGCAGCCAAGAAAGCGGCAGAAACTATGGCTACACCTTC. Translation gives CASSQESGRNYGYTF. V gene TRBV4-1 combines with J gene TRBJ1-2, with D unresolved. The germline V gene has CDR1 MGHRA and CDR2 YSYEKL. The CDR3 extends over 15 amino acids. V lost 0 bases and J lost 2, with 10 bases in between.